This TCR beta chain was sequenced in a study of cytotoxic CD8 clonotypes in ibrutinib-treated CLL. Overall study results and limits: The public clonotypes identified were infrequent and showed contraction or stability on treatment.

The protocol was immunoSEQ multiplex PCR, while the TCRdb copy is restricted to in-frame clones and leaves out a portion. The data contain 30,000 to 40,000 clones, approximately 70% of them singletons. Concerning this clone itself: Its antigen is not identified. Compared with germline, one end of the junction differs, possibly owing to a read error.

The CDR3 loop spans 15 amino acids. Germline lookup yields CDR1 SSHAT and CDR2 FNYEAQ (reference sequence). Specimen: PBMCs, collected before ibrutinib treatment. The clonotype comes from a human donor with chronic lymphocytic leukemia. V gene TRBV7-7 combines with J gene TRBJ2-7; D possibly matches TRBD1 or TRBD2 (5 bases each). As DNA, the CDR3 is TGTGCTAGCAGCTTAGAGGGGTCGGGCGCCTACGAGCAGTACTTC. It translates to CASSLEGSGAYEQYF.